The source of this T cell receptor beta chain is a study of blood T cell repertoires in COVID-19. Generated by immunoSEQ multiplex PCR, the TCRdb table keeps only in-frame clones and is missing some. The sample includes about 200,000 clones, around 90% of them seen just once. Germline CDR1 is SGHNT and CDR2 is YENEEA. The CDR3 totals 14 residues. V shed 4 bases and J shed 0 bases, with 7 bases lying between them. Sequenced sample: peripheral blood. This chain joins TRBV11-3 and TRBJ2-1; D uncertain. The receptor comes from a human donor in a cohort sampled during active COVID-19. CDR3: CASSSESSYNEQFF. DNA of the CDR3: TGTGCCAGCAGCTCAGAGAGCTCCTACAATGAGCAGTTCTTC.